These 20 T cell receptor beta chains originate from one sample sequenced in a study of blood T cell repertoires in COVID-19 (dated by TCRdb to 2019 to 2021). The library came from the immunoSEQ multiplex PCR assay. TCRdb took this table from immuneACCESS and kept in-frame rearrangements with V and J called. Such tables lack part of the clones; where checked against another copy, unresolved V genes explain under half of the gap, and the rest is unexplained. Present in this sample are 100,000 to 120,000 clones, roughly 80% of which were seen just once. 15% of the sample belongs to the ten largest clones. The sequenced material came from peripheral blood. Receptors were obtained from a woman aged 80 or over with acute or convalescent COVID-19.

The J gene is TRBJ2-5, the V gene TRBV24-1; TRBD1 matches 10 bases. Germline values: CDR1 KGHDR, CDR2 SFDVKD. With V trimmed by 3 bases and J by 4 bases, 4 bases remained unmatched. The CDR3 length is 15 residues. CDR3 in DNA: TGTGCCACCAGTGATATTGGGACAGGGGCAGAGACCCAGTACTTC. This translates into CATSDIGTGAETQYF.

The rearrangement joins TRBV19 to TRBJ2-3; 13 bases map to TRBD2. The CDR3 is made up of 18 amino acids. Looked up from germline, CDR1 is LNHDA and CDR2 is SQIVND (reference sequence). V was pared by 3 bases and J by 6 bases, with 12 bases of the junction left unmatched. The CDR3 DNA follows: TGTGCCAGTAGTATTAGGACTAGCGGGAGTCAGGGCTCTGATACGCAGTATTTT. It specifies CASSIRTSGSQGSDTQYF.

V and J are TRBV28 and TRBJ2-7, with D hard to call. Germline lookup yields CDR1 MDHEN and CDR2 SYDVKM. There are 11 residues in the CDR3. Deletions cut 7 bases from V and 3 bases from J, with 7 bases between. CDR3 bases: TGTGCCAGCACTGATAGCTACGAGCAGTACTTC. It translates to CASTDSYEQYF.

The chain couples TRBV5-1 to TRBJ1-2, with 7 positions matching TRBD1. With 4 bases clipped from V and 6 bases from J, the junction kept 12 bases outside the gene matches. Germline CDR1 is SGHRS and CDR2 is YFSETQ. The CDR3 runs 15 residues. CDR3 coding DNA: TGCGCCAGCAGCCCTATACCGGGACAGACCAATGGCTACACCTTC. This encodes CASSPIPGQTNGYTF.

This clone was seen ten or more times. The chain couples TRBV5-8 to TRBJ2-7; no clear D gene. The germline CDR1 and CDR2 sequences are SGHTS and YDEGEE. Trimming removed 1 base at V and 5 bases at J, with 10 bases between. This CDR3 contains 13 residues. CDR3 nucleotide sequence: TGTGCCAGCAGCTTGTCTGGCCGAAACGAGCAGTACGTC. Translation gives CASSLSGRNEQYV.

V usage is TRBV2 and J usage is TRBJ2-7, with 9 bases lining up with TRBD2. The CDR3 spans 11 residues. The V segment lost 6 bases and the J segment 12 bases; nucleotides outside the gene matches: 6. The germline V gene encodes CDR1 SNHLY and CDR2 FYNNEI. The CDR3 sequence is CASRVSGSTYF. In nucleotides, the CDR3 is TGTGCCAGCAGGGTTAGCGGGAGCACGTACTTC.

V usage is TRBV18 and J usage is TRBJ2-2; 8 bases fit TRBD1. Germline CDR1 reads KGHSH; CDR2 reads LQKENI. The V gene end was trimmed by 6 bases and the J gene end by 6 bases; junction bases not matched to a gene: 6. The CDR3 runs 14 residues. The CDR3 loop is CASSRQGSAGELFF. In DNA form, the CDR3 reads TGTGCCAGCTCCCGACAGGGGTCGGCCGGGGAGCTGTTTTTT.

The J gene is TRBJ1-2, the V gene TRBV12-3 or TRBV12-4, with a tentative D call TRBD1 (5 bases). Deletions cut 3 bases from V and 6 bases from J, with 11 bases between. There are 13 residues in the CDR3. For the CDR3, the DNA is TGTGCCAGCAGTTTGGGGGGTCAGAATGGCTACACCTTC. This encodes CASSLGGQNGYTF.

This clone appeared a few times. The rearrangement joins TRBV5-4 to TRBJ2-5, with 10 bases fitting TRBD2. The CDR3 length is 15 residues. Germline CDR1 SGHNT, CDR2 YYREEE (reference sequence). V trimming: 0 bases; J trimming: 2 bases; junction bases outside the gene matches: 1. The CDR3: CASSLELAGQETQYF. As DNA, the CDR3 is TGTGCCAGCAGCTTGGAACTAGCGGGACAAGAGACCCAGTACTTC.

The genes are TRBV19 and TRBJ1-5; D gene ambiguous. Germline assignment: CDR1 LNHDA and CDR2 SQIVND (reference sequence). This CDR3 region has 18 residues. The V gene lost 5 bases and the J gene lost 0 bases, with 20 bases spanning the gap. For the CDR3, the DNA is TGTGCCAGTAGTGCGGGTTTGTTTGGGCGCTATAGCAATCAGCCCCAGCATTTT. Translated: CASSAGLFGRYSNQPQHF. Combining the CDR3 with reference TRBV19 and TRBJ1-5 gives the whole variable domain DGGITQSPKYLFRKEGQNVTLSCEQNLNHDAMYWYRQDPGQGLRLIYYSQIVNDFQKGDIAEGYSVSREKKESFPLTVTSAQKNPTAFYLCASSAGLFGRYSNQPQHFGDGTRLSIL.

There are a few counts of this clone. This sequence joins TRBV29-1 and TRBJ1-5; D gene ambiguous. The V end lost 6 bases, the J end lost 7 bases, and 16 bases lay between the germline ends. The germline CDR1 and CDR2 sequences are SQVTM and ANQGSEA. The CDR3 is 13 amino acids. Here the CDR3 reads CSVGEGLGQPQHF. The CDR3 DNA follows: TGCAGCGTCGGGGAGGGTTTGGGGCAGCCCCAGCATTTT.

V and J are TRBV9 and TRBJ2-5; 10 bases align to TRBD2. Germline trimming cut 0 bases from V and 4 bases from J; bases unmatched to any gene: 6. Germline values: CDR1 SGDLS, CDR2 YYNGEE. CDR3 size: 16 residues. The CDR3 DNA reads TGTGCCAGCAGCGTAGAGGAACTAGCGGGAAGAGAGACCCAGTACTTC. Its protein product is CASSVEELAGRETQYF.

V usage is TRBV25-1 and J usage is TRBJ2-3; 7 positions agree with TRBD1. CDR1 MGHDK and CDR2 SYGVNS come from the germline V gene. V gave up 3 bases and J gave up 6 bases; unmatched junction bases: 12. This CDR3 spans 16 amino acids. In DNA form, the CDR3 reads TGTGCCAGCAGTGAGTTAGAGACAGGGCCGCGGGATACGCAGTATTTT. It yields the protein CASSELETGPRDTQYF.

The chain is built from TRBV19 and TRBJ2-7, with D unclear. This CDR3 has 14 residues. Germline V gene data show CDR1 as LNHDA and CDR2 as SQIVND (reference sequence). Trimming removed 9 bases from V and 3 bases from J, with 18 bases in between. CDR3 region: CASKFRSFIYEQYV. The CDR3 bases are TGTGCCAGCAAATTCCGGAGTTTCATCTACGAGCAGTACGTC.

This chain connects TRBV5-1 to TRBJ2-5; 8 bases agree with TRBD1. With 4 bases clipped from V and 5 bases from J, the junction kept 7 bases outside the gene matches. Germline V gene lookup returns CDR1 SGHRS and CDR2 YFSETQ. This CDR3 region has 14 residues. CDR3 in DNA: TGCGCCAGCAGCCCGACAGGGGATTTCGAGACCCAGTACTTC. Translating it yields CASSPTGDFETQYF.

This clone appeared a single time. The CDR3 region has the DNA TGTGCCATCAGCCAGGGGATGGGCTCCTACGAGCAGTACTTC. Amino acid sequence: CAISQGMGSYEQYF. The V and J genes are TRBV10-3 and TRBJ2-7, with TRBD1 as a possible D gene (6 bases). V was shortened by 6 bases and J by 0 bases, with 12 bases between the two germline ends. Germline CDR1 reads ENHRY; CDR2 reads SYGVKD. The CDR3 covers 14 residues.

This clone was found a few times. J is TRBJ2-2 and V is TRBV5-5; D uncertain. With 1 base removed from V and 2 bases from J, the gap between germline ends came to 9 bases. This CDR3 contains 15 residues. Germline V gene data show CDR1 as SGHKS and CDR2 as YYEKEE (reference sequence). This CDR3 reads CASSLWSRNTGELFF. The CDR3 coding sequence is TGTGCCAGCAGCTTGTGGAGCCGCAACACCGGGGAGCTGTTTTTT.

The chain joins TRBV27 to TRBJ2-1; 10 bases fit TRBD1. Germline CDR1 and CDR2: MNHEY and SMNVEV (reference sequence). CDR3 length: 15 residues. Trimming removed 7 bases from V and 6 bases from J; junction bases left unmatched: 9. CDR3 bases: TGTGCCAGCAACCAACCAGGACAGGGGGGCAATGAGCAGTTCTTC. The encoded protein is CASNQPGQGGNEQFF.

The CDR3 sequence: CATSFNNEQFF. CDR3 DNA: TGTGCCACCAGTTTCAATAATGAGCAGTTCTTC. The V gene is TRBV24-1, the J gene TRBJ2-1; the D is unclear. There are 11 residues in the CDR3. The germline CDR1 and CDR2 sequences are KGHDR and SFDVKD. The ends were cut back, 6 bases at V and 7 bases at J, with 6 bases in the middle.

The chain uses TRBV5-1 and TRBJ2-1, with D unclear. The germline gives CDR1 SGHRS, CDR2 YFSETQ. The length of the CDR3 is 13 residues. V was cut by 0 bases and J by 5 bases, with 6 bases left in between. The CDR3: CASSLDTNNEQFF. Here the CDR3 DNA reads TGCGCCAGCAGCTTGGACACCAACAATGAGCAGTTCTTC.